A single sample is the source of the 27 T cell receptor beta chains below, sequenced in a study of blood T cell repertoires in COVID-19. TCRdb's table, derived via immunoSEQ multiplex PCR, lists solely in-frame clones and lacks some. The profile covers fewer than 200,000 clones, with around 83% appearing a single time and less than 10% taken by the ten largest. The sample comprised peripheral blood. These receptors were obtained from a woman between 65 and 79 years old with COVID-19, enrolled during active disease.

This chain uses TRBV24-1 with TRBJ2-1; 9 bases line up with TRBD2. CDR1 KGHDR and CDR2 SFDVKD come from the germline V gene. The CDR3 loop spans 16 amino acids. Trimming took 4 bases from V and 5 from J; bases not matched to a gene: 8. The CDR3 DNA reads as TGTGCCACCAGTGACGCCTGGACTAGCGTCAACAATGAGCAGTTCTTC. Protein: CATSDAWTSVNNEQFF.

Only one count was recorded for this clone. This chain uses TRBV19 with TRBJ2-2, with TRBD1 identical over 7 bases. Per germline, CDR1 LNHDA and CDR2 SQIVND (reference sequence). The ends lost 6 bases at V and 1 base at J; junction bases unmatched: 11. The CDR3 extends over 17 amino acids. The CDR3 region is CASSQGVRAGNTGELFF. The CDR3 nucleotides read TGTGCCAGTAGCCAGGGGGTCCGGGCCGGGAACACCGGGGAGCTGTTTTTT.

CDR3 sequence reads: CASSLGQSYEQYF. CDR3 nucleotides: TGTGCCAGCAGCTTGGGACAGTCCTACGAGCAGTACTTC. J is TRBJ2-7 and V is TRBV5-6, with D possibly TRBD1 on 5 matching bases. From germline, CDR1 is SGHDT and CDR2 YYEEEE. The CDR3 has 13 residues. V was cut by 0 bases and J by 1 base, with 5 bases left in between.

V gene TRBV3-1 (or the pseudogene TRBV3-2) combines with J gene TRBJ2-5, with 9 bases aligning to TRBD1. CDR3 length: 17 residues. The V gene end was trimmed by 0 bases and the J gene end by 6 bases; junction bases not matched to a gene: 11. Germline V lookup: CDR1 LGHDT, CDR2 YNNKEL (reference sequence). The CDR3 region is CASSQDILQGARKTQYF. The CDR3 DNA is TGTGCCAGCAGCCAAGATATCCTACAGGGGGCGCGAAAGACCCAGTACTTC.

The chain combines TRBV5-1 with TRBJ1-1; TRBD1 aligns across 10 bases. V shed 4 bases and J 4 bases; nucleotides not matched to a gene: 4. This CDR3 is built from 14 residues. CDR1 and CDR2 from the germline V gene are SGHRS and YFSETQ. This CDR3 is CASSPDRGRTEAFF. CDR3 sequence (DNA): TGCGCCAGCAGCCCCGACAGGGGGCGCACTGAAGCTTTCTTT.

The J gene is TRBJ1-1, the V gene TRBV28; D may be TRBD1 (6 bases). The CDR3 is 14 residues long. CDR1 is MDHEN, CDR2 SYDVKM, per germline. Trimming shortened V by 9 bases and J by 4 bases, and 18 bases separated the two germline ends. The CDR3 reads CASIRGGAGTEAFF. Here the CDR3 DNA reads TGTGCCAGTATACGAGGGGGGGCTGGCACTGAAGCTTTCTTT.

The chain recombines TRBV7-8 with TRBJ1-1, with D possibly being TRBD1 (5 bases). The CDR3 covers 16 residues. The V end lost 4 bases, the J end lost 5 bases, and 20 bases lay between the germline ends. Germline V CDR1 and CDR2: SGHVS, FQNEAQ. The CDR3 bases are TGTGCCAGCAGCTACGGGGGTGCAGGATACTGGACTGAAGCTTTCTTT. This encodes CASSYGGAGYWTEAFF.

The chain employs TRBV28 and TRBJ1-1; 7 bases fit TRBD1. The V and J ends lost 6 bases and 2 bases, in that order; junction bases with no gene match: 12. The CDR3 consists of 16 residues. Germline V lookup: CDR1 MDHEN, CDR2 SYDVKM. The CDR3 is CASRGGDSYRNTEAFF. The CDR3, as DNA: TGTGCCAGCAGGGGTGGGGACAGCTACAGAAACACTGAAGCTTTCTTT.

This clone has just a few counts. The V and J genes are TRBV5-1 and TRBJ1-3, with a possible D match to TRBD1 (5 bases). V dropped 0 bases and J dropped 0 bases, with 10 bases sitting between them. The CDR3 totals 16 residues. In germline, CDR1 is SGHRS, CDR2 YFSETQ. This CDR3 is CASSLEGLFSGNTIYF. As DNA, the CDR3 is TGCGCCAGCAGCTTGGAGGGACTCTTCTCTGGAAACACCATATATTTT.

V and J are TRBV19 and TRBJ1-1, with 12 bases aligning to TRBD1. The CDR3 has 14 residues. V trimming: 2 bases; J trimming: 8 bases; junction bases outside the gene matches: 3. Per germline, CDR1 LNHDA and CDR2 SQIVND (reference sequence). The CDR3 sequence: CASSITGQGAEAFF. CDR3 coding DNA: TGTGCCAGTAGTATAACGGGACAGGGGGCGGAAGCTTTCTTT. Full variable domain (rest looked up from reference TRBV19 and TRBJ1-1): DGGITQSPKYLFRKEGQNVTLSCEQNLNHDAMYWYRQDPGQGLRLIYYSQIVNDFQKGDIAEGYSVSREKKESFPLTVTSAQKNPTAFYLCASSITGQGAEAFFGQGTRLTVV.

The chain carries TRBV28 and TRBJ2-2; D might be TRBD2 (6 bases). The CDR3 length is 16 residues. CDR1 MDHEN and CDR2 SYDVKM come from the germline V gene. V lost 1 base and J lost 5, with 14 bases in between. As DNA, the CDR3 is TGTGCCAGCAGTTTATATAGTACGGGAGTTACCGGGGAGCTGTTTTTT. This encodes CASSLYSTGVTGELFF.

The genes are TRBV5-4 and TRBJ2-2; TRBD2 aligns across 9 bases. The CDR3 runs to 17 residues. V shed 2 bases, J shed 4 bases, and the junction held 9 bases outside the gene matches. The germline CDR1 and CDR2 sequences are SGHNT and YYREEE (reference sequence). CDR3 residues: CASSFAGGRAGTGELFF. The CDR3 nucleotides are TGTGCCAGCAGCTTTGCCGGCGGGAGGGCCGGCACCGGGGAGCTGTTTTTT.

The chain employs TRBV2 and TRBJ2-7; TRBD2 matches at 9 bases. J was trimmed by 5 bases and V by 6 bases; bases with no gene match: 11. Germline V gives CDR1 SNHLY, CDR2 FYNNEI. This CDR3 contains 15 residues. Here the CDR3 DNA reads TGTGCCAGCAGCCCCAGTAGCGGGAGTAACAACGAGCAGTACTTC. Its translation is CASSPSSGSNNEQYF.

The V call is TRBV7-2, the J call TRBJ1-3; D is possibly TRBD1 (5 bases). CDR1 and CDR2 (germline): SGHTA, FQGNSA. Trimming removed 4 bases from V and 4 bases from J, with 17 bases in between. The CDR3 has 16 amino acids. CDR3 bases: TGTGCCAGCAGCTACCTCGGGGCGGGATCCGGAAACACCATATATTTT. Its protein is CASSYLGAGSGNTIYF.

V usage is TRBV30 and J usage is TRBJ2-3; 11 positions agree with TRBD1. The CDR3 has 15 residues. Germline V CDR1 and CDR2: GTSNPN, SVGIG (reference sequence). Unmatched junction bases numbered 10, after V lost 0 bases and J lost 11 bases. The CDR3 loop is CAWSVGGTGGGGQYF. The CDR3 nucleotides read TGTGCCTGGAGTGTCGGGGGGACAGGGGGAGGTGGGCAGTATTTT.

This rearrangement joins TRBV19 to TRBJ2-5; unclear D gene. The CDR3 spans 13 residues. Trimming left V 6 bases short and J 2 bases short, with 10 bases between. Germline lookup yields CDR1 LNHDA and CDR2 SQIVND (reference sequence). The chain's CDR3 is CASSPGFQETQYF. CDR3 nucleotide sequence: TGTGCCAGTAGCCCCGGGTTTCAAGAGACCCAGTACTTC.

With regard to this clone: One end of the junction fails to match germline, which may point to a read error. The V call is TRBV6-2 or TRBV6-3, the J call TRBJ2-3, with D perhaps matching TRBD1 (5 bases). Germline V CDR1 and CDR2: MNHEY, SVGEGT. CDR3 length equals 11 residues. Written as DNA, the CDR3 is TGTGCCACCAGTAGGGGAGATACGCAGTATTTT. This gives the protein CATSRGDTQYF.

The genes are TRBV7-2 and TRBJ1-6; TRBD1 agrees at 7 bases. The CDR3 runs to 15 residues. The junction had 3 bases not matched to a gene; V was cut back by 1 base and J by 6 bases. Germline V gives CDR1 SGHTA, CDR2 FQGNSA. The CDR3 reads CASSLGTGTNSPLHF. In DNA form, the CDR3 reads TGTGCCAGCAGCTTAGGGACAGGAACTAATTCACCCCTCCACTTT.

The V gene is TRBV7-2, the J gene TRBJ2-1; D remains ambiguous. V gave up 4 bases and J gave up 6 bases, with 16 bases separating them. Germline assignment: CDR1 SGHTA and CDR2 FQGNSA. This CDR3 is built from 15 residues. For the CDR3, the DNA is TGTGCCAGCAGCTCTTTCCTCCCACAAAGCAATGAGCAGTTCTTC. It is translated as CASSSFLPQSNEQFF.

This chain links TRBV5-1 with TRBJ2-3; the D gene is possibly TRBD2 (5 bases). V gave up 1 base and J gave up 1 base, with 10 bases separating them. Germline CDR1 is SGHRS and CDR2 is YFSETQ. The CDR3 runs to 15 residues. The CDR3 nucleotides are TGCGCCAGCAGCTTGAGAAGCGGCGGCACAGATACGCAGTATTTT. Translated, it gives CASSLRSGGTDTQYF.

The DNA of the CDR3 is TGTGCCGGGTCCCGGGACAGGGGAGAGACCCAGTACTTC. Translated, it gives CAGSRDRGETQYF. This chain uses TRBV2 with TRBJ2-5; 10 bases are shared with TRBD1. This CDR3 is 13 amino acids long. The germline V gene has CDR1 SNHLY and CDR2 FYNNEI. The V and J ends lost 11 bases and 4 bases, in that order; junction bases with no gene match: 7.

The chain joins TRBV24-1 to TRBJ2-2; D possibly corresponds to TRBD2 (6 bases). This CDR3 comprises 15 residues. Germline lookup yields CDR1 KGHDR and CDR2 SFDVKD. Trimming took 6 bases from V and 1 from J, leaving 11 bases between them. CDR3 DNA sequence: TGTGCCACCAGTATGGGACTGTTGAACACCGGGGAGCTGTTTTTT. Translating it yields CATSMGLLNTGELFF.

The chain joins TRBV5-4 to TRBJ2-2; TRBD1 matches 10 bases. This CDR3 has 14 residues. Losses at the gene ends were 5 bases for V and 6 bases for J; bases not matched to a gene: 4. CDR1 SGHNT and CDR2 YYREEE come from the germline V gene (reference sequence). CDR3 nucleotides: TGTGCCAGCAGGCCGGGACAGGGGCCCGGGGAGCTGTTTTTT. It is translated as CASRPGQGPGELFF.

This clone was counted once. The rearrangement links TRBV30 to TRBJ2-1; TRBD2 aligns across 11 bases. This CDR3 has 14 amino acids. The germline V gene encodes CDR1 GTSNPN and CDR2 SVGIG (reference sequence). The J segment lost 11 bases and the V segment lost 1 base, leaving 7 bases of the junction unmatched. CDR3 residues: CAWSEFVAGGQQFF. The CDR3 region has the DNA TGTGCCTGGAGTGAGTTTGTAGCGGGAGGGCAGCAGTTCTTC.

The V gene is TRBV4-2, the J gene TRBJ2-1; TRBD2 aligns across 8 bases. Germline-derived CDR1 and CDR2 are LGHNA and YNFKEQ. Trimming took 0 bases from V and 6 from J; bases not matched to a gene: 10. The CDR3 sequence is 17 residues long. The CDR3 sequence: CASSQDQGAAGGNEQFF. The CDR3 DNA is TGTGCCAGCAGCCAAGATCAAGGCGCCGCGGGAGGCAATGAGCAGTTCTTC.

The CDR3 sequence: CASRTDLAEQYF. DNA of the CDR3: TGTGCCAGCCGAACCGATCTAGCCGAGCAGTACTTC. The rearrangement uses TRBV2 and TRBJ2-7, with D perhaps matching TRBD2 (5 bases). Germline CDR1 reads SNHLY; CDR2 reads FYNNEI. This CDR3 region has 12 residues. V was pared by 8 bases and J by 6 bases, with 14 bases between.

V gene TRBV10-3 combines with J gene TRBJ2-7; 9 nucleotides align to TRBD1. CDR3 length: 13 residues. CDR1 ENHRY and CDR2 SYGVKD come from the germline V gene. The trim removed 10 bases at V and 1 base at J, leaving 5 bases unmatched. The chain's CDR3 is CATAQGASYEQYF. CDR3 DNA sequence: TGTGCCACTGCACAGGGGGCGTCCTACGAGCAGTACTTC.